A single sample is the source of the 2 T cell receptor beta chains below, sequenced in a study of sequential checkpoint blockade in melanoma. Repertoires were generated with immunoSEQ multiplex PCR, while TCRdb's copy carries only in-frame clones and drops some. The data hold around 41,000 clones, with about nine tenths observed a single time. The treatment is: randomized to nivolumab then ipilimumab (arm A) or the reverse (arm B). This material consisted of CD8+ T cells sorted from blood (inferred from file names), taken from a patient given nivolumab and ipilimumab in sequence. These receptors were obtained from a human donor with melanoma.

This rearrangement joins TRBV5-1 to TRBJ2-7; D is possibly TRBD2 (5 bases). The length of the CDR3 is 13 residues. V dropped 4 bases and J dropped 2 bases, with 10 bases sitting between them. Germline V gene data show CDR1 as SGHRS and CDR2 as YFSETQ. In DNA form, the CDR3 reads TGCGCCAGCAGCCCACTAGGTCCCTACGAGCAGTACTTC. Translated, it gives CASSPLGPYEQYF. The full variable domain, completed using reference TRBV5-1 and TRBJ2-7, is KAGVTQTPRYLIKTRGQQVTLSCSPISGHRSVSWYQQTPGQGLQFLFEYFSETQRNKGNFPGRFSGRQFSNSRSEMNVSTLELGDSALYLCASSPLGPYEQYFGPGTRLTVT.

This chain uses TRBV7-9 with TRBJ2-3; D may be TRBD2 (6 bases). The CDR3 consists of 13 residues. Germline-derived CDR1 and CDR2 are SEHNR and FQNEAQ (reference sequence). The germline V and J ends were trimmed by 11 bases and 0 bases, with 12 bases remaining between them. DNA of the CDR3: TGTGCCGGGGGGAGGCGTAGCACAGATACGCAGTATTTT. As protein: CAGGRRSTDTQYF.